The 14 T cell receptor beta chains presented below share a single source sample, sequenced in a study of shared clonotypes between healthy human individuals. Here immunoSEQ multiplex PCR was the method, and the copy in TCRdb shows in-frame clones only, minus some. This table has hundreds of thousands of clones, approximately 73% appearing once. Sequenced input: memory CD4+ T cells sorted from blood. Subset of the sample: CD45RA-negative fraction. Source of these receptors: a woman younger than 45 in good health.

The rearrangement links TRBV5-1 to TRBJ2-3; no firm D call. Trimming took 2 bases from V and 0 from J, leaving 13 bases between them. This CDR3 region has 16 residues. The germline V gene encodes CDR1 SGHRS and CDR2 YFSETQ. CDR3 amino acids: CASSLSPLASTDTQYF. The CDR3 DNA sequence: TGCGCCAGCAGCTTATCACCTCTGGCGAGCACAGATACGCAGTATTTT.

This clone was seen a few times. The chain has TRBV10-1 and TRBJ2-5; 11 bases are a match to TRBD1. Germline CDR1 and CDR2: WNHNN and SYGVQD (reference sequence). V lost 5 bases, J lost 2 bases, and 10 bases stayed unmatched. The CDR3 extends over 17 amino acids. CDR3 sequence: CASSPLRTGGYQETQYF. For the CDR3, the DNA is TGCGCCAGCAGTCCCCTCCGGACAGGGGGCTATCAAGAGACCCAGTACTTC.

Comment on this clone: This may come from a read error, since a much larger clone is one base off. The chain joins TRBV25-1 to TRBJ2-7; maybe TRBD1 (5 bases). Germline CDR1 MGHDK, CDR2 SYGVNS. Trimming cost V 4 bases and J 3 bases, with 7 bases left between them. The CDR3 sequence is 12 residues long. The DNA for the CDR3 is TGTGCCAGCAGTGGACAGATCTACGAGCAGTACTTC. Translated, it gives CASSGQIYEQYF.

Only one count was recorded for this clone. The chain couples TRBV21-1 to TRBJ1-4. TRBV21-1 has pseudogene status. This CDR3 contains 17 residues. The CDR3 region has the DNA TGTGCCAGCAGCAAAGGCCCTGTGGGGGGCTTAGGAGAAAAACTGTTTTTT. It encodes CASSKGPVGGLGEKLFF.

This rearrangement joins TRBV5-4 to TRBJ2-5; D not certain. The V gene lost 2 bases and the J gene lost 2 bases, with 10 bases spanning the gap. The germline V gene encodes CDR1 SGHNT and CDR2 YYREEE (reference sequence). This CDR3 spans 14 amino acids. The CDR3 DNA is TGTGCCAGCAGCTTCCCCGGCCTTCAAGAGACCCAGTACTTC. It specifies CASSFPGLQETQYF.

There are a few counts of this clone. The chain recombines TRBV5-6 with TRBJ2-7, with D maybe TRBD2 (6 bases). CDR1 SGHDT and CDR2 YYEEEE come from the germline V gene. The CDR3 loop spans 15 amino acids. Trimming shortened V by 4 bases and J by 0 bases, and 14 bases separated the two germline ends. DNA for the CDR3: TGTGCCAGCAGCCCGGTAGCGGACAACTCCTACGAGCAGTACTTC. Translated: CASSPVADNSYEQYF.

This chain connects TRBV5-4 to TRBJ2-7; perhaps TRBD2 as D (5 bases). Looked up from germline, CDR1 is SGHNT and CDR2 is YYREEE (reference sequence). The CDR3 runs to 13 residues. V was cut by 4 bases and J by 4 bases, with 12 bases left in between. Written as DNA, the CDR3 is TGTGCCAGCAGCGGTGGTACGGGGTACGAGCAGTACTTC. Its protein product is CASSGGTGYEQYF.

The sample holds a few counts of this clone. CDR3 nucleotide sequence: TGTGCCAGCAGTCGCGGGGGGGTTCTTAAAAGTGAGCAGTTCTTC. Its protein product is CASSRGGVLKSEQFF. The chain has TRBV2 and TRBJ2-1; 9 nucleotides agree with TRBD2. Trimming removed 5 bases from V and 9 bases from J; junction bases left unmatched: 11. Germline V gives CDR1 SNHLY, CDR2 FYNNEI. The CDR3 loop spans 15 amino acids.

This clone was recorded a few times. The chain couples TRBV11-2 to TRBJ1-4, with D hard to call. The V end lost 2 bases, the J end lost 9 bases, and 13 bases lay between the germline ends. The CDR3 loop spans 14 amino acids. The germline CDR1 and CDR2 sequences are SGHAT and FQNNGV. For the CDR3, the DNA is TGTGCCAGCAGCTTATCTGTAGCTCCGCAAAAACTGTTTTTT. Its protein product is CASSLSVAPQKLFF.

A few counts support this clone. The chain couples TRBV7-9 to TRBJ1-5, with TRBD1 matching 9 bases. The CDR3 sequence is 15 residues long. J gave up 4 bases and V 5 bases, and 6 bases lay outside the gene matches. Germline values: CDR1 SEHNR, CDR2 FQNEAQ (reference sequence). CDR3 in amino acids: CASSRTGDVNQPQHF. The CDR3 DNA sequence: TGTGCCAGCAGCCGGACAGGGGATGTAAATCAGCCCCAGCATTTT.

This chain connects TRBV4-1 to TRBJ1-2; tentative D call: TRBD1 (5 bases). This CDR3 comprises 14 residues. The germline V gene encodes CDR1 MGHRA and CDR2 YSYEKL. With 0 bases removed from V and 7 bases from J, the gap between germline ends came to 12 bases. CDR3 nucleotides: TGCGCCAGCAGCCAAGAGGGAGGGGCTGGTGGCTACACCTTC. Amino acids: CASSQEGGAGGYTF.

This sequence joins TRBV6-6 and TRBJ1-3; D gene uncertain. The CDR3 consists of 14 residues. Looked up from germline, CDR1 is MNHNY and CDR2 is SVGAGI (reference sequence). Trimming left V 7 bases short and J 0 bases short, with 10 bases between. CDR3 coding DNA: TGTGCCAGCAACCGACGGGGCTCTGGAAACACCATATATTTT. Protein product: CASNRRGSGNTIYF.

The chain joins TRBV7-6 to TRBJ1-1; D is perhaps TRBD1 (5 bases). Trimming shortened V by 3 bases and J by 1 base, and 6 bases separated the two germline ends. Per the germline V gene, CDR1 is SGHVS and CDR2 is FNYEAQ. The CDR3 is made up of 13 amino acids. The CDR3 is CASSLRGNTEAFF. The CDR3 DNA reads TGTGCCAGCAGCTTGAGGGGGAACACTGAAGCTTTCTTT.

The V call is TRBV28, the J call TRBJ2-3, with D possibly TRBD2 on 5 matching bases. The CDR3 has 17 amino acids. Germline V gene data show CDR1 as MDHEN and CDR2 as SYDVKM. The V gene lost 4 bases and the J gene lost 2 bases, with 19 bases spanning the gap. DNA for the CDR3: TGTGCCAGCAGTTCCTTGGACTTCCCAAAAAACACAGATACGCAGTATTTT. Translated, it gives CASSSLDFPKNTDTQYF.